These 12 T cell receptor beta chains share one sample of origin, sequenced in a study of PD-1 blockade in mismatch repair-deficient tumors. The repertoire was sequenced with immunoSEQ multiplex PCR; TCRdb's copy has only in-frame clones and lacks some. This table holds 120,000 or so clones, 86% found once. The sequences come from peripheral blood, collected 44 weeks after starting pembrolizumab. These receptors all come from an adult with mismatch repair-deficient cancer.

The chain is built from TRBV11-2 and TRBJ2-2; TRBD2 agrees at 10 bases. CDR1 and CDR2 (germline): SGHAT, FQNNGV. The CDR3 covers 15 residues. Unmatched junction bases numbered 9, after V lost 1 base and J lost 13 bases. CDR3 amino acids: CASSLAGTSVKWLFF. CDR3 bases: TGTGCCAGCAGCTTAGCGGGGACTAGCGTGAAATGGCTGTTTTTT. Supplemented by reference TRBV11-2 and TRBJ2-2, the full variable domain reads EAGVAQSPRYKIIEKRQSVAFWCNPISGHATLYWYQQILGQGPKLLIQFQNNGVVDDSQLPKDRFSAERLKGVDSTLKIQPAKLEDSAVYLCASSLAGTSVKWLFFGEGSRLTVL.

This clone was recorded once. This rearrangement joins TRBV19 to TRBJ2-5, with 10 bases matching TRBD2. The V segment lost 7 bases and the J segment 6 bases; nucleotides outside the gene matches: 5. Germline assignment: CDR1 LNHDA and CDR2 SQIVND (reference sequence). This CDR3 comprises 13 residues. The CDR3 nucleotides are TGTGCCAGTAAGCGGGAGGGAACAAAGACCCAGTACTTC. Its translation: CASKREGTKTQYF.

V usage is TRBV7-9 and J usage is TRBJ2-1; D is unresolved. Trimming stripped 5 bases from V and 10 bases from J, with 12 bases between. Germline-derived CDR1 and CDR2 are SEHNR and FQNEAQ (reference sequence). The CDR3 runs to 12 residues. CDR3 nucleotides: TGTGCCAGCAGCCCCCCTGGTTTAGAGCAGTTCTTC. This sequence encodes CASSPPGLEQFF.

This clone was counted a single time. The rearrangement links TRBV18 to TRBJ2-6, with a possible D match to TRBD1 (6 bases). CDR3 length equals 17 residues. V lost 4 bases and J 0 bases, leaving 13 bases between the germline ends. The germline V gene has CDR1 KGHSH and CDR2 LQKENI. In DNA form, the CDR3 reads TGTGCCAGCTCACGAGAGACAGGAAACTCTGGGGCCAACGTCCTGACTTTC. Its protein is CASSRETGNSGANVLTF. The full variable domain, its missing parts supplied by reference TRBV18 and TRBJ2-6, is NAGVMQNPRHLVRRRGQEARLRCSPMKGHSHVYWYRQLPEEGLKFMVYLQKENIIDESGMPKERFSAEFPKEGPSILRIQQVVRGDSAAYFCASSRETGNSGANVLTFGAGSRLTVL.

This sequence joins TRBV6-6 and TRBJ1-2, with D perhaps TRBD1 (6 bases). The CDR3 is 14 residues long. V was cut by 2 bases and J by 4 bases, with 11 bases left in between. Germline loops: CDR1 MNHNY, CDR2 SVGAGI (reference sequence). The CDR3 DNA reads as TGTGCCAGCAGTTACGGCGGACAGCCCTATGGCTACACCTTC. Encoded protein: CASSYGGQPYGYTF.

The chain is built from TRBV7-3 and TRBJ2-3; the D gene could be TRBD1 or TRBD2 (5 bases each). Germline assignment: CDR1 SGHTA and CDR2 FQGTGA. V was trimmed by 1 base and J by 1 base, leaving 12 bases between them. CDR3 length equals 16 residues. CDR3 protein: CASSLIGTSGTDTQYF. DNA of the CDR3: TGTGCCAGCAGCTTAATCGGGACCTCAGGCACAGATACGCAGTATTTT.

The chain couples TRBV28 to TRBJ2-5; D is possibly TRBD2 (6 bases). V was cut by 8 bases and J by 3 bases, with 10 bases left in between. This CDR3 has 12 amino acids. Germline-derived CDR1 and CDR2 are MDHEN and SYDVKM. The DNA of the CDR3 is TGTGCCAGCCAGGAGGGAGAAGAGACCCAGTACTTC. As protein: CASQEGEETQYF.

V gene TRBV4-3 combines with J gene TRBJ2-1; the match to TRBD2 covers 15 bases. CDR1 and CDR2 from the germline V gene are LGHNA and YSLEER. The CDR3 has 16 amino acids. J gave up 9 bases and V 4 bases, and 7 bases lay outside the gene matches. The CDR3, as DNA: TGCGCCAGCAGCCGCCAAGGACTAGCGGGAGGGGGTGAGCAGTTCTTC. Residues: CASSRQGLAGGGEQFF.

This clone was counted once. The sample has other DNA sequences that encode this CDR3 too. CDR3 sequence: CASSQGQGAYEQYF. CDR3 nucleotides: TGCGCCAGCAGCCAAGGCCAGGGGGCCTACGAGCAGTACTTC. V usage is TRBV4-1 and J usage is TRBJ2-7; 7 bases are shared with TRBD1. CDR3 length equals 14 residues. The J segment lost 2 bases and the V segment lost 1 base, leaving 2 bases of the junction unmatched. Germline CDR1 reads MGHRA; CDR2 reads YSYEKL.

The rearrangement joins TRBV21-1 to TRBJ1-2; TRBD1 is taken as the D call from the table, unchecked against the DNA. TRBV21-1 is given as a pseudogene. The CDR3 runs to 17 residues. For the CDR3, the DNA is TGTGCCACTTTGATGGCACGGACAGAATTTACTAACTATGGCTACACCTTC. Protein sequence: CATLMARTEFTNYGYTF.

This clone was counted between two and nine times. V and J are TRBV11-1 and TRBJ1-3, with TRBD1 matching 8 bases. J was trimmed by 4 bases and V by 9 bases; bases with no gene match: 8. The germline CDR1 and CDR2 sequences are SGHAT and FQDESV (reference sequence). The CDR3 is made up of 14 amino acids. In DNA, the CDR3 is TGTGCCAGAGAAAAGACAGGGGCAGGAAACACCATATATTTT. This sequence encodes CAREKTGAGNTIYF.

In its sample, this clone was seen a few times. The V call is TRBV10-1, the J call TRBJ2-2; D is unclear. Germline CDR1 and CDR2: WNHNN and SYGVQD (reference sequence). With 3 bases removed from V and 3 bases from J, the gap between germline ends came to 2 bases. The CDR3 runs to 12 residues. The CDR3 region has the DNA TGCGCCAGCAGTGATTACACCGGGGAGCTGTTTTTT. Its translation is CASSDYTGELFF.